The entry below gives a single T cell receptor beta chain sequence along with its context. The antigen remains undetermined. This entry is derived from a study of T cell responses to AZD1222 COVID-19 vaccine. Study-level results: Repertoire collection took place solely once the T cell response had peaked.

Produced via immunoSEQ multiplex PCR; TCRdb's table is partial and in-frame only. This sample has 150,000 or so clones, with 70% to 90% found just once. Germline V gene lookup returns CDR1 SGDLS and CDR2 YYNGEE. This CDR3 is built from 16 residues. V shed 1 base and J shed 5 bases, with 18 bases lying between them. The sample in question was peripheral blood, obtained on day 0 of AZD1222 vaccination. The genes are TRBV9 and TRBJ2-5; D may match TRBD1 or TRBD2 (6 bases each). This sequence was found in an adult in good health. Written as DNA, the CDR3 is TGTGCCAGCAGCGTACCCGACTTTGGAGGGGGGGAGACCCAGTACTTC. Residues: CASSVPDFGGGETQYF.